This TCR beta chain was sequenced for a study of blood T cell repertoires in COVID-19 (TCRdb year 2020). Background on the whole study: Samples covering the acute and convalescent phases of COVID-19 were provided by collaborators in the United States, Italy and Spain. Nearly every sample came with metadata listing a de-identified subject ID, COVID-19 status, age in years and sex. The material from the prospective study consisted of cDNA or gDNA derived from T cells, B-cell-depleted T cells, or PBMCs. Samples were obtained from the ongoing ImmuneRACE study (first 160 participants) and from about 1,300 subjects provided by 6 global collaborators. The dataset comprised deeply sampled blood TCRbeta repertoires from subjects exposed to, actively infected with, or recovered from COVID-19. Where HLA class I and class II types were available, the types were taken from metadata supplied by the sample provider, not from assay-based typing. The repertoires were released in a freely available public database meant as a resource for research on the immune response to SARS-CoV-2.

The collaborating institutions used their own protocols to collect whole blood in K2EDTA tubes. For TCRbeta analysis, collaborators shipped samples as frozen whole blood, isolated PBMCs, or DNA extracted from either of those sample types. Points the paper makes about the study in general: The quantity of clinical and demographic metadata differed by source and by participant and was supplied without curation.

The germline V gene specifies MGHRA as CDR1 and YSYEKL as CDR2. V loses 4 bases, J loses 4 bases, and the germline ends lie 14 bases apart. The cysteine opens and the phenylalanine closes a CDR3 of 15 amino acids. Left in the record is the CDR3 DNA by itself, 45 bases read in frame from the first base. Regarding this clone: What this receptor recognizes is not known. The sample holds no much larger clone one base away, and base qualities are not on file.

TCRbeta CDR3 regions were amplified from genomic DNA by means of the immunoSEQ Assay, a bias-controlled multiplex PCR. Concerning the study's data processing: The number of nucleated cells in each sample was estimated from the amplification of reference gene primers within the assay. To quantify the absolute abundance of each unique TCRbeta CDR3 rearrangement, sequence reads were collapsed and filtered. For each sample, productive Simpson clonality was calculated by taking the square root of Simpson's diversity index across productive rearrangements. TCRdb stores this immuneACCESS table with in-frame sequences only. Part of the clones is absent; in the studies checked, under half of the shortfall reflects unresolved V genes, and no reason is known for the rest. Clonal size and the V and J genes are those of that table, whereas D and trimming came from the DNA. The sample yields 100,000 or so clones; around four fifths were counted once. About 12% of the sample lies in the top ten.

The rearrangement combines TRBV4-1 with TRBJ1-3; matching of 6 bases hints at TRBD1 as the D gene. This receptor was obtained from a woman in her seventies with active or convalescent COVID-19. Sequenced: peripheral blood. CDR3 protein: CASSLIADRGNTIYF. The DNA is TGCGCCAGCAGCCTAATAGCCGACAGGGGAAACACCATATATTTT.